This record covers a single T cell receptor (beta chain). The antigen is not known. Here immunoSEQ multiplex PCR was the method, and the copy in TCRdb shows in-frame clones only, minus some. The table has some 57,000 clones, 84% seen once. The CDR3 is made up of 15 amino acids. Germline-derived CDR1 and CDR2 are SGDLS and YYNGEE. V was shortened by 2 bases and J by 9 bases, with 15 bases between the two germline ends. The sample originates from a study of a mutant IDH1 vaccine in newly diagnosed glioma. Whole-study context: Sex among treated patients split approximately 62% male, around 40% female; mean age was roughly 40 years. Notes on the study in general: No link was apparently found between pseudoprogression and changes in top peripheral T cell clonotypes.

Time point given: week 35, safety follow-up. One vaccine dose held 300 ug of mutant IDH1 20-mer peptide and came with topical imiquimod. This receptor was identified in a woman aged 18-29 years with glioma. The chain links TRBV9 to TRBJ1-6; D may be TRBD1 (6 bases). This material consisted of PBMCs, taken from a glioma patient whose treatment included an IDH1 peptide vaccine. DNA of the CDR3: TGTGCCAGCAGCGTTGGACAGACGGGTACTTCACCCCTCCACTTT. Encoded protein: CASSVGQTGTSPLHF. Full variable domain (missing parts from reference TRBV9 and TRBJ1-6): DSGVTQTPKHLITATGQRVTLRCSPRSGDLSVYWYQQSLDQGLQFLIQYYNGEERAKGNILERFSAQQFPDLHSELNLSSLELGDSALYFCASSVGQTGTSPLHFGNGTRLTVT.